This TCR beta chain was recorded in a study of cytomegalovirus exposure and HLA in healthy donors. Study overall: Unique TCR beta sequences numbering approximately 120 million came from around 180 million T cells in an earlier analysis. Study observations and caveats: According to a later analysis, donors in an Asian-associated ancestry cluster reportedly had fewer N-insertions than the roughly 630-donor mean.

The germline V gene encodes CDR1 LNHDA and CDR2 SQIVND (reference sequence). There are 16 residues in the CDR3. Trimming cost V 5 bases and J 6 bases; bases outside gene matches: 13. Primers for the PCR totalled 60 Vbeta and 13 Jbeta. Produced via immunoSEQ multiplex PCR; TCRdb's table is partial and in-frame only. This sample carries hundreds of thousands of clones, roughly 82% of them seen once, and the ten largest clones take roughly 5.5%. All donors participated as healthy donors of bone marrow. About this clone itself: The antigen is not known.

This chain connects TRBV19 to TRBJ1-3; the match to TRBD1 covers 7 bases. The receptor was isolated from a man aged 40-49 years in good health and CMV-seropositive. What was sequenced was PBMCs. In DNA, the CDR3 is TGTGCCAGTAGTCCGACTCCGACAGGGTTGCCAAACACCATATATTTT. Protein sequence: CASSPTPTGLPNTIYF.